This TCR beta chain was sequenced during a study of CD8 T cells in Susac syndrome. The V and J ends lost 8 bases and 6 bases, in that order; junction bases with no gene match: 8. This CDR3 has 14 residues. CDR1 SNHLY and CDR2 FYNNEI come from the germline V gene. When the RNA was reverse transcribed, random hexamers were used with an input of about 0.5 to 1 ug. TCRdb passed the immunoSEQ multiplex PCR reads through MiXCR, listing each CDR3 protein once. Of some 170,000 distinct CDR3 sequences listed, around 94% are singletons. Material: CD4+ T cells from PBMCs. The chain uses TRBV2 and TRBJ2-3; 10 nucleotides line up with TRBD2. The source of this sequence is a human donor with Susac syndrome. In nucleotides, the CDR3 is TGTGCCAGCGGAGAGCTAGCGGGAGTGGATACGCAGTATTTT. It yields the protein CASGELAGVDTQYF.